This note documents a single T cell receptor (beta chain) sequence. In the PCR, 60 Vbeta and 13 Jbeta primers were used. Profiling relied on immunoSEQ multiplex PCR, and the TCRdb table lists in-frame clones only, not all of them. The table shows some 150,000 clones, with about three quarters occurring only once. Germline V gives CDR1 LNHDA, CDR2 SQIVND (reference sequence). The V and J ends lost 6 bases and 4 bases, in that order; junction bases with no gene match: 8. This CDR3 spans 14 amino acids. The entry originates in a study of cytomegalovirus exposure and HLA in healthy donors. Unrecorded immune exposures were likely, despite nominal health at sampling.

The chain combines TRBV19 with TRBJ1-2; 7 bases line up with TRBD1. The sequence derives from a male donor in good health and CMV-seronegative. The sequencing input was PBMCs. CDR3 residues: CASSGDSTSYGYTF. CDR3 DNA: TGTGCCAGTAGCGGGGACAGTACTTCCTATGGCTACACCTTC.